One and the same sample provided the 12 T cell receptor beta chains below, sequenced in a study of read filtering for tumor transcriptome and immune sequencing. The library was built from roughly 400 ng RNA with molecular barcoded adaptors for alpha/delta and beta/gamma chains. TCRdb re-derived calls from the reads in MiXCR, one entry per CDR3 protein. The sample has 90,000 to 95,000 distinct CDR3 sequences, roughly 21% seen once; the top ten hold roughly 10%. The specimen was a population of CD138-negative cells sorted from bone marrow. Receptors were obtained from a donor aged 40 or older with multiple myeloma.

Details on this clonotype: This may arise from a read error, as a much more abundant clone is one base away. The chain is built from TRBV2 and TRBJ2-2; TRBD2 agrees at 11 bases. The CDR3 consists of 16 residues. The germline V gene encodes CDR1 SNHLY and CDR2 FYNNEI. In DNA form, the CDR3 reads TGTGCCAGCAGGGTTAGCGGGGGGGCCTCCCCCGGGGAGCTGCTTTTT. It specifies CASRVSGGASPGELLF. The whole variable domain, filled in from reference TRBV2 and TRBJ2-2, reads EPEVTQTPSHQVTQMGQEVILRCVPISNHLYFYWYRQILGQKVEFLVSFYNNEISEKSEIFDDQFSVERPDGSNFTLKIRSTKLEDSAMYFCASRVSGGASPGELLFGEGSRLTVL.

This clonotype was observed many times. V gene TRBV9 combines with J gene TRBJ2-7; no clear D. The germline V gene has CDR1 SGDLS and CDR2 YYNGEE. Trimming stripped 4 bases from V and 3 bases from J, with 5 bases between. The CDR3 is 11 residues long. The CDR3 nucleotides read TGTGCCAGCAGCCACGGCTACGAGCAGTACTTC. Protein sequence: CASSHGYEQYF. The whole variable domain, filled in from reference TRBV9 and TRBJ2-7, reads DSGVTQTPKHLITATGQRVTLRCSPRSGDLSVYWYQQSLDQGLQFLIQYYNGEERAKGNILERFSAQQFPDLHSELNLSSLELGDSALYFCASSHGYEQYFGPGTRLTVT.

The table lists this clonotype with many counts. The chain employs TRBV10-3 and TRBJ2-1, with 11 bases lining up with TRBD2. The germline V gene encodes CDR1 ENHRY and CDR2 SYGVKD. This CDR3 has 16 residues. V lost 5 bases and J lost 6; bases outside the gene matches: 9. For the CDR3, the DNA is TGTGCCATCAGTCCAAGAACTAGCGGGGGCTTCAATGAGCAGTTCTTC. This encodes CAISPRTSGGFNEQFF.

The CDR3 loop is CASSWGRGNTGELFF. In DNA form, the CDR3 reads TGCGCCAGCAGTTGGGGCAGGGGTAACACCGGGGAGCTGTTTTTT. V is TRBV5-1 and J is TRBJ2-2, with D possibly TRBD1 on 6 matching bases. V shed 5 bases and J shed 2 bases, with 13 bases lying between them. Germline assignment: CDR1 SGHRS and CDR2 YFSETQ. The CDR3 covers 15 residues.

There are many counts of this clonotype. In DNA, the CDR3 is TGTGCCAGCAGGACACGGACTAGCGGGGGGGGTGAGCAGTTCTTC. It translates to CASRTRTSGGGEQFF. The chain has TRBV6-2 or TRBV6-3 and TRBJ2-1; the match to TRBD2 covers 15 bases. The CDR3 is 15 residues long. The trim removed 6 bases at V and 9 bases at J, leaving 6 bases unmatched. Per the germline V gene, CDR1 is MNHEY and CDR2 is SVGEGT.

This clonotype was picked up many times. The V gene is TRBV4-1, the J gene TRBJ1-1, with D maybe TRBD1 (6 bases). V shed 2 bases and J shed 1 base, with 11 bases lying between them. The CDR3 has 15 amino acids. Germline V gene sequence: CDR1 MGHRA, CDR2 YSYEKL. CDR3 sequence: CASSQQGFRNTEAFF. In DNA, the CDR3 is TGCGCCAGCAGCCAACAGGGGTTTCGGAACACTGAAGCTTTCTTT.

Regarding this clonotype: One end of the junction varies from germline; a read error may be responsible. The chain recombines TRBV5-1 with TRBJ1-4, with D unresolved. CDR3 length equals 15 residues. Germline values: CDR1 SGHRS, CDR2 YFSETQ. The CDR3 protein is CASSLTGNANEELFF. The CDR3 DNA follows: TGCGCCAGCAGCTTGACGGGGAATGCTAATGAAGAACTGTTTTTT.

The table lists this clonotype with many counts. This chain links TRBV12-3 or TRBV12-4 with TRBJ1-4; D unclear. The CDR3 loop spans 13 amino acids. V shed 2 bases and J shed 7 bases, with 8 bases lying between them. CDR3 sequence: CASSLIEGEKLFF. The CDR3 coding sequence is TGTGCCAGCAGTTTAATTGAGGGTGAAAAACTGTTTTTT.

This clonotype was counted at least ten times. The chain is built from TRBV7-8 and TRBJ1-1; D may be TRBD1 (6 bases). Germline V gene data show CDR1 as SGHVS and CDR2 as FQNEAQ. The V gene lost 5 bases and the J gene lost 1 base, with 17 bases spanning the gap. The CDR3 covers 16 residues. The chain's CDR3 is CASSTNRDTRNTEAFF. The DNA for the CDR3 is TGTGCCAGCAGCACTAACCGGGACACACGGAACACTGAAGCTTTCTTT.

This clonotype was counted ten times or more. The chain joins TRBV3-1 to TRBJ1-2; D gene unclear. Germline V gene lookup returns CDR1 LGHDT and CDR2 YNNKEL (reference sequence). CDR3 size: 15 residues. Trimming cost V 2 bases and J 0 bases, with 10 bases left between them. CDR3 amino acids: CASSQLSAANYGYTF. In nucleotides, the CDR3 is TGTGCCAGCAGCCAACTGTCAGCCGCTAACTATGGCTACACCTTC. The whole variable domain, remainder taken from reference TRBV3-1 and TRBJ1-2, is DTAVSQTPKYLVTQMGNDKSIKCEQNLGHDTMYWYKQDSKKFLKIMFSYNNKELIINETVPNRFSPKSPDKAHLNLHINSLELGDSAVYFCASSQLSAANYGYTFGSGTRLTVV.

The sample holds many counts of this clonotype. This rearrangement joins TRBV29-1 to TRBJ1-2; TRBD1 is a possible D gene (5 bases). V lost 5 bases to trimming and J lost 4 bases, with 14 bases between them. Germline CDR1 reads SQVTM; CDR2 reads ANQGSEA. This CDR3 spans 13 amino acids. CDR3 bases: TGCAGCGTTTGGAGTGGGGCTCTCTATGGCTACACCTTC. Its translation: CSVWSGALYGYTF.

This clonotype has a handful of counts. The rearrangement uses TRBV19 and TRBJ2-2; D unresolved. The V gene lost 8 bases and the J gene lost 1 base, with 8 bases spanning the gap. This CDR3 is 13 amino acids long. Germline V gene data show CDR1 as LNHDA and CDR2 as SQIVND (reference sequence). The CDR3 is CASGTVNTGELFF. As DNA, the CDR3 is TGTGCCAGTGGTACCGTGAACACCGGGGAGCTGTTTTTT. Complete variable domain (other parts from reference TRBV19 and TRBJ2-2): DGGITQSPKYLFRKEGQNVTLSCEQNLNHDAMYWYRQDPGQGLRLIYYSQIVNDFQKGDIAEGYSVSREKKESFPLTVTSAQKNPTAFYLCASGTVNTGELFFGEGSRLTVL.